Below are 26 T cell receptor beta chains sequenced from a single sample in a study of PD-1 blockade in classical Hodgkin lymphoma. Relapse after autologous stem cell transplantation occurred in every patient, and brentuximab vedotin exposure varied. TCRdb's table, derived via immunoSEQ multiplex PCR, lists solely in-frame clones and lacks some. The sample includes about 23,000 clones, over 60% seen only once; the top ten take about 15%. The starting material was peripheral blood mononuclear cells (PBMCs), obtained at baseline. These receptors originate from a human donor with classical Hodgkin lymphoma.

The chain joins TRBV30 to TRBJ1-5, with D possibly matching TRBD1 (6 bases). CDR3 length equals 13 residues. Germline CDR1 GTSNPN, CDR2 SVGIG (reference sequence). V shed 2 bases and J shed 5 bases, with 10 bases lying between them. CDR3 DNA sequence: TGTGCCTGGAGTCAGGGGTCGGATCAGCCCCAGCATTTT. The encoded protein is CAWSQGSDQPQHF.

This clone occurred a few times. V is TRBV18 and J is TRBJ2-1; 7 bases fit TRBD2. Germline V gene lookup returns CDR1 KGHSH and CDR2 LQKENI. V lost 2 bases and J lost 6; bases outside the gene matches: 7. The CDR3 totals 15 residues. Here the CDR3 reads CASSPTGGMVNEQFF. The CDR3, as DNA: TGTGCCAGCTCACCAACGGGGGGAATGGTCAATGAGCAGTTCTTC.

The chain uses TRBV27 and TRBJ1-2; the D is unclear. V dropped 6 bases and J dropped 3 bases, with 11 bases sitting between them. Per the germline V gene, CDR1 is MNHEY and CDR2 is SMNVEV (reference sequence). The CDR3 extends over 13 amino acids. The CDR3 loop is CASSVGNDYGYTF. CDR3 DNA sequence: TGTGCCAGCAGCGTAGGGAATGACTATGGCTACACCTTC.

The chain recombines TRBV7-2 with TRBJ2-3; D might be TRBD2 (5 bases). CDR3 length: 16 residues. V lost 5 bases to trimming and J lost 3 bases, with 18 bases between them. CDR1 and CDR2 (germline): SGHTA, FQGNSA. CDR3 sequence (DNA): TGTGCCAGCAGCCCTATGGCCGGGAAGCGTACAGATACGCAGTATTTT. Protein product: CASSPMAGKRTDTQYF.

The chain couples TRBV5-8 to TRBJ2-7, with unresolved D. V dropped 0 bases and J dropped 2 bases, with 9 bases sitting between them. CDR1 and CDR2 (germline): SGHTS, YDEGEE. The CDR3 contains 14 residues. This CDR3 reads CASSLATLPYEQYV. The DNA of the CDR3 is TGTGCCAGCAGCTTGGCAACTCTCCCCTACGAGCAGTACGTC.

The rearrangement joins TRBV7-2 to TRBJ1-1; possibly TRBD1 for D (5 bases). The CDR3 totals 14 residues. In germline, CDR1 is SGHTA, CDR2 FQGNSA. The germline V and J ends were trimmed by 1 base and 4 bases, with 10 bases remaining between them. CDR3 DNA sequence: TGTGCCAGCAGCTTAGGCAGGGTAATCACTGAAGCTTTCTTT. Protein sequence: CASSLGRVITEAFF.

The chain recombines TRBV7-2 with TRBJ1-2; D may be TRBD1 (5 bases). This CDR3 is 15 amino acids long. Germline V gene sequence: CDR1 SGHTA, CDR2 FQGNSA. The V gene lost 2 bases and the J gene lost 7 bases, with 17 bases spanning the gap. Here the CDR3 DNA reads TGTGCCAGCAGCTTAAGGGGCGGGGAGACTGGTGGCTACACCTTC. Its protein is CASSLRGGETGGYTF.

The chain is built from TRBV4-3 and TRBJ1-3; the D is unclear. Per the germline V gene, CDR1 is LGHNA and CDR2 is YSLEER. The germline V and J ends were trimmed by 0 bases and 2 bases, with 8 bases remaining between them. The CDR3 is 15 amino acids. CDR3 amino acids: CASSQEGRTGNTIYF. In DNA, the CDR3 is TGCGCCAGCAGCCAAGAAGGGCGGACTGGAAACACCATATATTTT.

The DNA for the CDR3 is TGCGCCAGCAGTGAGTCAGACAGGGTAACGCAGTATTTT. Residues: CASSESDRVTQYF. The chain couples TRBV10-1 to TRBJ2-3; 7 bases align to TRBD1. The germline CDR1 and CDR2 sequences are WNHNN and SYGVQD (reference sequence). The trim removed 0 bases at V and 9 bases at J, leaving 3 bases unmatched. The CDR3 has 13 residues.

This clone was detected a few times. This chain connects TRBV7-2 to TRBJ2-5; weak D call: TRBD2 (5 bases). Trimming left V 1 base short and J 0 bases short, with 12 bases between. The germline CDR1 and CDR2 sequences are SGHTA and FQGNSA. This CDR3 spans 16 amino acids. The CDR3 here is CASSLGGRGYQETQYF. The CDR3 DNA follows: TGTGCCAGCAGCTTAGGCGGACGGGGTTACCAAGAGACCCAGTACTTC.

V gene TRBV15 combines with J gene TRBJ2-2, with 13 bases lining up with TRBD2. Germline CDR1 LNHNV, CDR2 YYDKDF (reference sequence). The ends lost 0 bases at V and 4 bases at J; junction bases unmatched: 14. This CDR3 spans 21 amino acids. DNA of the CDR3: TGTGCCACCAGCAGAGATTTCAGGCATCCGGGACTAGCGGGACTCACCGGGGAGCTGTTTTTT. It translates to CATSRDFRHPGLAGLTGELFF.

The CDR3 region has the DNA TGTGCCAGCAGCTTGACCGGCCCTGGGACCCAGTACTTC. This gives the protein CASSLTGPGTQYF. The V and J genes are TRBV5-6 and TRBJ2-5; D is unclear. CDR1 is SGHDT, CDR2 YYEEEE, per germline. This CDR3 contains 13 residues. Trimming removed 1 base at V and 7 bases at J, with 11 bases between.

DNA for the CDR3: TGTGCCAGCAGCTTAATGAACACCGGCTACACCTTC. Its translation is CASSLMNTGYTF. The J gene is TRBJ1-2, the V gene TRBV7-9; D call uncertain. Per germline, CDR1 SEHNR and CDR2 FQNEAQ (reference sequence). The V gene lost 2 bases and the J gene lost 8 bases, with 9 bases spanning the gap. This CDR3 is built from 12 residues. Full variable domain (outside the CDR3, taken from reference TRBV7-9 and TRBJ1-2): DTGVSQNPRHKITKRGQNVTFRCDPISEHNRLYWYRQTLGQGPEFLTYFQNEAQLEKSRLLSDRFSAERPKGSFSTLEIQRTEQGDSAMYLCASSLMNTGYTFGSGTRLTVV.

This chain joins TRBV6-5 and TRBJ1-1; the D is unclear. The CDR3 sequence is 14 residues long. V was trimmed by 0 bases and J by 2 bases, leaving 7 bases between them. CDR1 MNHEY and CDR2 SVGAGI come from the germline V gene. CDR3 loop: CASSYSNLNTEAFF. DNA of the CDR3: TGTGCCAGCAGTTACTCGAACCTAAACACTGAAGCTTTCTTT.

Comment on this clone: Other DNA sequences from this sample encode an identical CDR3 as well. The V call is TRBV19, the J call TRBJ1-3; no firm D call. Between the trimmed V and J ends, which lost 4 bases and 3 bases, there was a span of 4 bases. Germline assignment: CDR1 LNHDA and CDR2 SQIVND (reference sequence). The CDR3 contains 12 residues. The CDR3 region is CASSTLGNTIYF. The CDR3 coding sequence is TGTGCCAGTAGTACCCTTGGAAACACCATATATTTT.

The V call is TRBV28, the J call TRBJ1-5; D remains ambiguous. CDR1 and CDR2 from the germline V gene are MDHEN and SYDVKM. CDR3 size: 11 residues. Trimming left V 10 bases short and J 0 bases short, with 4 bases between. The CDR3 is CATNSNQPQHF. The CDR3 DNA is TGTGCCACGAATAGCAATCAGCCCCAGCATTTT.

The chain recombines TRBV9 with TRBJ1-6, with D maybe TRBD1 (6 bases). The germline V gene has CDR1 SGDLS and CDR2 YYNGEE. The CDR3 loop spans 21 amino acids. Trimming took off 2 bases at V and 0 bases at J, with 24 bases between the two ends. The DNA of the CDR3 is TGTGCCAGCAGCGTGACCCCCGTGTCAGGGGTCCTTGCCTCCTATAATTCACCCCTCCACTTT. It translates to CASSVTPVSGVLASYNSPLHF. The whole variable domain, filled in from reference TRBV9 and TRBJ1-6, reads DSGVTQTPKHLITATGQRVTLRCSPRSGDLSVYWYQQSLDQGLQFLIQYYNGEERAKGNILERFSAQQFPDLHSELNLSSLELGDSALYFCASSVTPVSGVLASYNSPLHFGNGTRLTVT.

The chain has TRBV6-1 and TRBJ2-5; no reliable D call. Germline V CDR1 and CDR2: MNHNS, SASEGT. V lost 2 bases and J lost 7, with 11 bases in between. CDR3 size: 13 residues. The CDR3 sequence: CASSEFGMGTQYF. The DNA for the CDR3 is TGTGCCAGCAGTGAATTTGGGATGGGGACCCAGTACTTC.

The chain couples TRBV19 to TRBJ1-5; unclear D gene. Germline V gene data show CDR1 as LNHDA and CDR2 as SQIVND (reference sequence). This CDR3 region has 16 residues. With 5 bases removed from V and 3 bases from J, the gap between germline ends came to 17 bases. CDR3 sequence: CASSLRHEVLNQPQHF. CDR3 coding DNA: TGTGCCAGTAGTTTAAGACACGAGGTACTCAATCAGCCCCAGCATTTT.

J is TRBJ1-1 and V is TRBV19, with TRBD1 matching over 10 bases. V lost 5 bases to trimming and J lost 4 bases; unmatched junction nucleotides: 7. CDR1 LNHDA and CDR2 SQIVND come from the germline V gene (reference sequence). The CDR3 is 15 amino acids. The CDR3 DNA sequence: TGTGCCAGTAGTGAGACCGGGACAGGGGCCACTGAAGCTTTCTTT. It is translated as CASSETGTGATEAFF.

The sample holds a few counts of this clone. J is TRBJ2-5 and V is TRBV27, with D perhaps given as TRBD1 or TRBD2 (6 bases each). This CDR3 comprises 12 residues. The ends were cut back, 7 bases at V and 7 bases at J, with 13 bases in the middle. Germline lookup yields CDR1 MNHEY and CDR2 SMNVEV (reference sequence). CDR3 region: CASNRAGGTQYF. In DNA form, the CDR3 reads TGTGCCAGCAACAGGGCCGGGGGGACCCAGTACTTC.

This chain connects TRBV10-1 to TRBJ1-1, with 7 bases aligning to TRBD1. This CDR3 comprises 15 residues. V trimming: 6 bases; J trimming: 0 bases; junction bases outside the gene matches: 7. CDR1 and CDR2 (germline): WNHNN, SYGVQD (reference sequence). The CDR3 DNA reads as TGCGCCAGCAGGCCCAGACAGGGAATGAACACTGAAGCTTTCTTT. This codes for CASRPRQGMNTEAFF.

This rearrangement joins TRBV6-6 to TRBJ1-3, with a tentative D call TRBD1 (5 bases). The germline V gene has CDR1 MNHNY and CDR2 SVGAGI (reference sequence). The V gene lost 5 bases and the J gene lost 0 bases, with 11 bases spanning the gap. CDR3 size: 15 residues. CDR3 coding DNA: TGTGCCAGCAGTCACGGGACCGACTCTGGAAACACCATATATTTT. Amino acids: CASSHGTDSGNTIYF.

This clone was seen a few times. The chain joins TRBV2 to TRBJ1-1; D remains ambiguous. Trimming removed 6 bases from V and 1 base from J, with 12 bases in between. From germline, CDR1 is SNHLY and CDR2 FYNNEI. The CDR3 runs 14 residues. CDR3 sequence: CASRNWAPNTEAFF. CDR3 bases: TGTGCCAGCAGAAACTGGGCCCCGAACACTGAAGCTTTCTTT. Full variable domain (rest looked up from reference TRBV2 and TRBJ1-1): EPEVTQTPSHQVTQMGQEVILRCVPISNHLYFYWYRQILGQKVEFLVSFYNNEISEKSEIFDDQFSVERPDGSNFTLKIRSTKLEDSAMYFCASRNWAPNTEAFFGQGTRLTVV.

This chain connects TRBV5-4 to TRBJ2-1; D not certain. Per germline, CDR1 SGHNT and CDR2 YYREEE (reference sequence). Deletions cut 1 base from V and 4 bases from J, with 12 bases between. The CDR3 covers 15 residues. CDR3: CASSLMGIWYNEQFF. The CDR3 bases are TGTGCCAGCAGCTTGATGGGGATTTGGTACAATGAGCAGTTCTTC. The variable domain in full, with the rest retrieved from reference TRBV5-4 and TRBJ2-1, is ETGVTQSPTHLIKTRGQQVTLRCSSQSGHNTVSWYQQALGQGPQFIFQYYREEENGRGNFPPRFSGLQFPNYSSELNVNALELDDSALYLCASSLMGIWYNEQFFGPGTRLTVL.

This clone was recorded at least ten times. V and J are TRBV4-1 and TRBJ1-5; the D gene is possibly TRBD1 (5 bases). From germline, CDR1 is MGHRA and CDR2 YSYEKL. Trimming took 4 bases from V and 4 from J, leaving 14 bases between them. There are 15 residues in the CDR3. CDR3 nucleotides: TGCGCCAGCAGCCGGGTGCAAGGGGTTAATCAGCCCCAGCATTTT. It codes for CASSRVQGVNQPQHF.